This TCR beta chain was obtained from a study of cytomegalovirus exposure and HLA in healthy donors. General study points: In a later analysis, specific HLA alleles were associated with 16,000 or so TCR beta sequences at a 0.05 false discovery rate. In a later analysis, productive TCRs from donors in an Asian-associated ancestry cluster reportedly carried fewer N-insertions than the cohort mean. Within a later analysis, the majority of CMV-associated TCR beta chains appeared HLA-restricted.

On this clone: Its antigen is unknown.

The primer mix had 60 Vbeta and 13 Jbeta primers. Using immunoSEQ multiplex PCR, the repertoire was profiled, and TCRdb retains in-frame clones only, with some absent. The table shows roughly 140,000 clones, with about three quarters occurring only once. Germline V gene sequence: CDR1 SNHLY, CDR2 FYNNEI. CDR3 length equals 14 residues. The V and J ends lost 10 bases and 8 bases, in that order; junction bases with no gene match: 12. The specimen sequenced was PBMCs. V is TRBV2 and J is TRBJ2-1, with 9 bases lining up with TRBD2. This receptor was obtained from a young woman in good health and CMV-seronegative. The CDR3, as DNA: TGTGCCACCCGAGGGACTAGCCTTCTGGATGAGCAGTTCTTC. This sequence encodes CATRGTSLLDEQFF.